One T cell receptor (beta chain) is described in this entry. The data are from a study of blood T cell repertoires in COVID-19. Study in general: Whether acute or convalescent, the COVID-19 samples came from the United States, Italy and Spain. PBMCs, B-cell-depleted T cells, or T cells were the source of the cDNA or gDNA that made up the material.

From germline, CDR1 is SNHLY and CDR2 FYNNEI. CDR3 length: 14 amino acids. Trimming cost V 6 bases and J 3 bases; bases outside gene matches: 2. As handled by the study authors: Scientists estimated how many nucleated cells there were by amplifying reference gene primers. Sequencing used immunoSEQ multiplex PCR; TCRdb keeps in-frame clones, though not all of them. That table furnishes V, J and clone size, whereas the DNA furnished D and trimming. The top ten clones hold around 2.1% of a sample with approximately 94,000 clones, approximately 93% of them seen once. This sequence was found in a middle-aged man with active COVID-19. The chain joins TRBV2 to TRBJ2-3; 11 nucleotides match TRBD2. Sequencing was carried out using peripheral blood. In DNA form, the CDR3 reads TGTGCCAGCAGGTCTAGCGGGGGGACAGATACGCAGTATTTT. Its translation is CASRSSGGTDTQYF.